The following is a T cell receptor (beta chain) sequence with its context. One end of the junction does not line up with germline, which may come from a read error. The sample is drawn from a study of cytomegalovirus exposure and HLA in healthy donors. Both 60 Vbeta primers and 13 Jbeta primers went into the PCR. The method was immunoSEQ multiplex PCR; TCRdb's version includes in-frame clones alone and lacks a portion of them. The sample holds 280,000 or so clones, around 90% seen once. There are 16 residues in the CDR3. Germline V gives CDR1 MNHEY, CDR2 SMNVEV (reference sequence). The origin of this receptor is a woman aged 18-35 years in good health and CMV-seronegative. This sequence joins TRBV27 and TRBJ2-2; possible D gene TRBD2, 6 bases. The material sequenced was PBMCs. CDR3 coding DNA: TGTGCCAGCAGTCGCCCTCGTGGTCTAAACACCGGGGGGCTGTTTTTT. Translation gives CASSRPRGLNTGGLFF.